A single T cell receptor beta chain is shown here with its context. This sample was taken from a study of blood T cell repertoires in COVID-19. The CDR3 loop spans 16 amino acids. Germline V gives CDR1 MNHNY, CDR2 SVGAGI (reference sequence). V lost 2 bases to trimming and J lost 7 bases; unmatched junction nucleotides: 9. Libraries were prepared by immunoSEQ multiplex PCR; TCRdb keeps only in-frame clonotypes and omits some of them. Of 90,000 or so clones listed, about 83% are singletons. The sequenced sample was peripheral blood. The sequence derives from a man aged 45 to 65 with active COVID-19. The rearrangement links TRBV6-6 to TRBJ1-5; TRBD1 agrees at 9 bases. The DNA for the CDR3 is TGTGCCAGCAGTTACGAGGGACAGGGAAAAGTGCAGCCCCAGCATTTT. It codes for CASSYEGQGKVQPQHF.